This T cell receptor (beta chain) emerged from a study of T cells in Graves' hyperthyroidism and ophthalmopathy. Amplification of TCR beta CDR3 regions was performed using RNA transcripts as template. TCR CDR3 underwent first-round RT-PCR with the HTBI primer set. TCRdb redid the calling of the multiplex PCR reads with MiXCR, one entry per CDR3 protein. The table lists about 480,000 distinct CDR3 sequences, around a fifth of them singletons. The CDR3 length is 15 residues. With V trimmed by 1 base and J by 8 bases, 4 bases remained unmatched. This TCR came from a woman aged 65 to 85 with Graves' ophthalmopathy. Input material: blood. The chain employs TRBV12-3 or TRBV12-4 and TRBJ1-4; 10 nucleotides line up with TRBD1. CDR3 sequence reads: CASSLVGTGAEKLFF. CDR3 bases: TGTGCCAGCAGTTTAGTCGGGACAGGGGCCGAAAAACTGTTTTTT.